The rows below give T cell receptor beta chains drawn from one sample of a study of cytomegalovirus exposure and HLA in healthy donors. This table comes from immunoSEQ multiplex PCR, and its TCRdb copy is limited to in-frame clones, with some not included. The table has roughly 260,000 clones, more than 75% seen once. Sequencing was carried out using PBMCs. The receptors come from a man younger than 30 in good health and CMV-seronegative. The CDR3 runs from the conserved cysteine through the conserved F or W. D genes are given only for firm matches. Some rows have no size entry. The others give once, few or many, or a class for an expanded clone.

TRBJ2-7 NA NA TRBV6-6 TGTGCCAGCAGTTACTCTGGGGGGGCGAACTACGAGCAGTACTTC CASSYSGGANYEQYF
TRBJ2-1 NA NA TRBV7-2 TGTGCCAGCAGCGATACCGGGACAACTTACAATGAGCAGTTCTTC CASSDTGTTYNEQFF
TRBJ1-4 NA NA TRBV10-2 TGCGCCAGCAATCCCAGGGCTAATGATGAAAAACTGTTTTTT CASNPRANDEKLFF
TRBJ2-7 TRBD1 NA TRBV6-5 TGTGCCAGCAGTTACTCGGCAGGGGGCGGGTACGAGCAGTACTTC CASSYSAGGGYEQYF
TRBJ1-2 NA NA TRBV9 TGTGCCAGCAGCGTGGCAGGGTCTGCCTATGGCTACACCTTC CASSVAGSAYGYTF
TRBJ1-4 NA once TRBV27 TGTGCCAGCAGTCCCCTAACTAATGAAAAACTGTTTTTT CASSPLTNEKLFF
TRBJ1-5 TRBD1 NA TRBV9 TGTGCCAGCAGCCGGCAGGGGGGTGCTCAGCCCCAGCATTTT CASSRQGGAQPQHF
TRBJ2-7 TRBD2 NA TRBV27 TGTGCCAGCAGTTTGGCTAGCGGGGGCCAAACGGAGTACTTC CASSLASGGQTEYF
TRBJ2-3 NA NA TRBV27 TGTGCCAGCAGTTCCCGGGTCCTACCAGATACGCAGTATTTT CASSSRVLPDTQYF
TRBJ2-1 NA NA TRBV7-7 TGTGCTAGCAGCTTAATAGCTGGCGATGAGCAGTTCTTC CASSLIAGDEQFF
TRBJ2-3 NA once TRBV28 TGTGCCAGCAGTTGGGGCAGGGGAGATACGCAGTATTTT CASSWGRGDTQYF
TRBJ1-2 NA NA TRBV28 TGTGCCAGCAGGGATGACAGCAACTATGGCTACACCTTC CASRDDSNYGYTF
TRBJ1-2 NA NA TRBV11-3 TGTGCCAGCAGCTTAGACGGCGGATATCCTAACTATGGCTACACCTTC CASSLDGGYPNYGYTF
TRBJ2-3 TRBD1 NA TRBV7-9 TGTGCCAGCAGCGGACGACAGGGCCTAGGCCCCGATACGCAGTATTTT CASSGRQGLGPDTQYF
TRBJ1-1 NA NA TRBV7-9 TGTGCCAGCAGCTCAGAGATAGGGGCTGAAGCTTTCTTT CASSSEIGAEAFF
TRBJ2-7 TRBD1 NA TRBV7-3 TGTGCCAGCAGCCCCAGCGGGGTGGACAGGGGCTCCGAGCAGTACTTC CASSPSGVDRGSEQYF
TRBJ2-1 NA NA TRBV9 TGTGCCAGCAACAGGGACTATCCGGACAATGAGCAGTTCTTC CASNRDYPDNEQFF
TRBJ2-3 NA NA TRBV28 TGTGCCAGCAGTACAACAGCCCATAGCACAGATACGCAGTATTTT CASSTTAHSTDTQYF
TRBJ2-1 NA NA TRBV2 TGTGCCAGCAGTGAAACTAGGGGGGGAAATGAGCAGTTCTTC CASSETRGGNEQFF
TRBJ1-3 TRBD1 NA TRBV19 TGTGCCAGTAGACCGGACAGGGCCTCTGGAAACACCATATATTTT CASRPDRASGNTIYF
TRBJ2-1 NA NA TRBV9 TGTGCCAGCAGCGTAGAACTAACGGGAGACAATGAGCAGTTCTTC CASSVELTGDNEQFF
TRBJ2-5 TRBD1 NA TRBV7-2 TGTGCCAGCAGCAGAAGGGGGCCGGGGGAGACCCAGTACTTC CASSRRGPGETQYF
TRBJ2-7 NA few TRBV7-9 TGTGCCAGCAGCTTAATGACAGGCCCCTACGAGCAGTACTTC CASSLMTGPYEQYF
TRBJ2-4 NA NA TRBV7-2 TGTGCCAGCAGCTTAGAGGCGGGGGCCAAAAACATTCAGTACTTC CASSLEAGAKNIQYF
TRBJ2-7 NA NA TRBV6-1 TGTGCCAGCAGTGAAGCAGAACTCCCTCAGCAGTACTTC CASSEAELPQQYF
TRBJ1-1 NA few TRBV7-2 TGTGCCAGCAGCTTCTCGGACACTGAAGCTTTCTTT CASSFSDTEAFF
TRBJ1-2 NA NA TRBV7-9 TGTGCCAGCAGCTTAGTTGTACAGGATGGCTACACCTTC CASSLVVQDGYTF
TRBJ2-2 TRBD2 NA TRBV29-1 TGCAGCTGCGGGACTAGCCTGGCCGGGGAGCTGTTTTTT CSCGTSLAGELFF
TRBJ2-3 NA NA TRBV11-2 TGTGCCAGCAGCCCCCCTTATGAGGGAGGACCAGATACGCAGTATTTT CASSPPYEGGPDTQYF
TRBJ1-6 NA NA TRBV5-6 TGTGCCAGCAGCTTCAAATCGGGGTTGATAAATTCACCCCTCCACTTT CASSFKSGLINSPLHF
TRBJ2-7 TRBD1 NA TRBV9 TGTGCCAGCAGCTCAGAGGAGGGGACAGGGGGCCACGAGCAGTACTTC CASSSEEGTGGHEQYF
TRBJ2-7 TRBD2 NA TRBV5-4 TGTGCCAGCAGCTCGACTAGCGGGAGTTATACCGAGCAGTACTTC CASSSTSGSYTEQYF
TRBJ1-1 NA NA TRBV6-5 TGTGCCAGCAGTTACGGGGGGAAAAACACTGAAGCTTTCTTT CASSYGGKNTEAFF
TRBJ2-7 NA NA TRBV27 TGTGCCAGCAGTTTCGGGGTGGTCGGAGCCTACGAGCAGTACTTC CASSFGVVGAYEQYF
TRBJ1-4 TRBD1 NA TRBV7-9 TGTGCCAGCAGCGGCCCGACAGGGCGGAGTGAAAAACTGTTTTTT CASSGPTGRSEKLFF
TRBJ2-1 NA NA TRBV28 TGTGCCAGCAGGGAGGGCGGGTACAATGAGCAGTTCTTC CASREGGYNEQFF